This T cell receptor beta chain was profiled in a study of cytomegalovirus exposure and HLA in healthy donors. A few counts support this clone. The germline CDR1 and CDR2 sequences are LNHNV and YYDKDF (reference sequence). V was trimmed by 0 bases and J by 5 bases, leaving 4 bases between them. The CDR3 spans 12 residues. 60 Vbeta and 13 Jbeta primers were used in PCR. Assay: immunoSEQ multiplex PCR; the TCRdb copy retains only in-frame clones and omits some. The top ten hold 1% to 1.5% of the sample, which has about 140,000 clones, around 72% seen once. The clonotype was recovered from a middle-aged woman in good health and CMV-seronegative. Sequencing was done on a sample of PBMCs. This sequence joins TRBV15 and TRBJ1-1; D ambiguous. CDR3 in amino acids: CATSRDTTEAFF. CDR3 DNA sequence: TGTGCCACCAGCAGAGATACAACTGAAGCTTTCTTT. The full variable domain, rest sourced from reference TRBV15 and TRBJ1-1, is DAMVIQNPRYQVTQFGKPVTLSCSQTLNHNVMYWYQQKSSQAPKLLFHYYDKDFNNEADTPDNFQSRRPNTSFCFLDIRSPGLGDTAMYLCATSRDTTEAFFGQGTRLTVV.